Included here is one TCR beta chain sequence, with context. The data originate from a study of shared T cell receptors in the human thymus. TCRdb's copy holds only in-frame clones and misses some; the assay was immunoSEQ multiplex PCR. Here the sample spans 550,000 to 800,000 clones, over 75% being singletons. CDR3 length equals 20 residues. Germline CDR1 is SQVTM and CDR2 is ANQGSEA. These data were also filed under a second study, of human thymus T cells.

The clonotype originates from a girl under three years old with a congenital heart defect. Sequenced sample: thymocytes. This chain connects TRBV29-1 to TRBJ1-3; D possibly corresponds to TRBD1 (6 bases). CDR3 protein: CSRPGSLSPVKPRGANTIYF. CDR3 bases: TGCAGTCGCCCGGGGTCTCTCTCTCCAGTTAAGCCGCGGGGGGCAAACACCATATATTTT.